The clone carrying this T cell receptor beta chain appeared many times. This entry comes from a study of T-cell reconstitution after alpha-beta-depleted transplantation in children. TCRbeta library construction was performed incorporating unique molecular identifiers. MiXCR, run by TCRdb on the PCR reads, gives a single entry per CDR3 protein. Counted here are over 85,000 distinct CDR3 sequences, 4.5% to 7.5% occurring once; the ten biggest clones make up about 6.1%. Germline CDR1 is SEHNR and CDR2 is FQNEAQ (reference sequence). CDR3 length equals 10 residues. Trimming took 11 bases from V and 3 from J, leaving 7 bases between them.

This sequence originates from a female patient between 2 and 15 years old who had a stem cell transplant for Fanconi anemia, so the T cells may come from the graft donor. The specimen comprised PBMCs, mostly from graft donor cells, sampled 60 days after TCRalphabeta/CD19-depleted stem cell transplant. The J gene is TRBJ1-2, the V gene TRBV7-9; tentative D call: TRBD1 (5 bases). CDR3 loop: CAGGDYGYTF. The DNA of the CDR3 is TGTGCCGGAGGGGACTATGGCTACACCTTC.